The 23 T cell receptor beta chains listed next were all sequenced from one sample in a study of blood T cell repertoires in COVID-19. Sequencing was performed with immunoSEQ multiplex PCR; in TCRdb, only in-frame clones are kept and a portion is missing. The table shows about 130,000 clones, with 85% occurring only once. The sequenced sample was peripheral blood. These TCRs come from a human donor in a cohort sampled during active COVID-19.

CDR3 sequence: CASSLAWDRVEV. The CDR3 DNA reads as TGTGCCAGCAGCTTGGCCTGGGACAGGGTGGAGGTC. The rearrangement joins TRBV5-6 to TRBJ2-7; 9 bases match TRBD1. The germline gives CDR1 SGHDT, CDR2 YYEEEE. The CDR3 has 12 amino acids.

The chain is built from TRBV30 and TRBJ1-5; possibly TRBD1 for D (6 bases). Trimming left V 5 bases short and J 3 bases short, with 11 bases between. The CDR3 totals 13 residues. Germline CDR1 and CDR2: GTSNPN and SVGIG (reference sequence). CDR3 in DNA: TGTGCCTGGTCGACAGGCCTCAATCAGCCCCAGCATTTT. This encodes CAWSTGLNQPQHF. Variable domain in full (rest from reference TRBV30 and TRBJ1-5): SQTIHQWPATLVQPVGSPLSLECTVEGTSNPNLYWYRQAAGRGLQLLFYSVGIGQISSEVPQNLSASRPQDRQFILSSKKLLLSDSGFYLCAWSTGLNQPQHFGDGTRLSIL.

This clone was found once. The V call is TRBV7-2, the J call TRBJ1-5; TRBD1 might be the D (5 bases). V was trimmed by 5 bases and J by 0 bases, leaving 8 bases between them. The CDR3 is 14 residues long. Germline assignment: CDR1 SGHTA and CDR2 FQGNSA. The CDR3 bases are TGTGCCAGCAGCGGCGACAGTAGCAATCAGCCCCAGCATTTT. This translates into CASSGDSSNQPQHF.

In its sample, this clone was seen once. This chain uses TRBV20-1 with TRBJ1-5; TRBD1 agrees at 8 bases. The CDR3 is 13 amino acids. Germline CDR1 is DFQATT and CDR2 is SNEGSKA (reference sequence). J was trimmed by 4 bases and V by 6 bases; bases with no gene match: 5. Here the CDR3 DNA reads TGCAGTGCGAGTACAGGGGGGAATCAGCCCCAGCATTTT. It encodes CSASTGGNQPQHF.

This chain connects TRBV3-1 (or the pseudogene TRBV3-2) to TRBJ1-3, with 8 positions matching TRBD1. This CDR3 is 19 amino acids long. V shed 0 bases and J 4 bases; nucleotides not matched to a gene: 14. The germline CDR1 and CDR2 sequences are LGHDT and YNNKEL (reference sequence). The CDR3 DNA reads TGTGCCAGCAGCCAAGACAACAGCCGGACAGGGACGAGGGGAAACACCATATATTTT. Its translation is CASSQDNSRTGTRGNTIYF.

The V gene is TRBV7-2, the J gene TRBJ2-3, with 8 bases matching TRBD2. V was clipped by 2 bases and J by 1 base; unmatched bases: 2. The CDR3 contains 15 residues. From germline, CDR1 is SGHTA and CDR2 FQGNSA. The CDR3 sequence is CASSLRTSRTDTQYF. The CDR3 DNA follows: TGTGCCAGCAGCTTAAGGACTAGCCGCACAGATACGCAGTATTTT. The full variable domain, rest sourced from reference TRBV7-2 and TRBJ2-3, is GAGVSQSPSNKVTEKGKDVELRCDPISGHTALYWYRQSLGQGLEFLIYFQGNSAPDKSGLPSDRFSAERTGGSVSTLTIQRTQQEDSAVYLCASSLRTSRTDTQYFGPGTRLTVL.

This clone has a single count. The chain recombines TRBV7-9 with TRBJ2-1, with TRBD2 identical over 13 bases. CDR1 and CDR2 (germline): SEHNR, FQNEAQ (reference sequence). The J segment lost 9 bases and the V segment lost 4 bases, leaving 6 bases of the junction unmatched. The CDR3 is made up of 15 amino acids. The CDR3 DNA reads TGTGCCAGCAGCTACTTGACTAGCGGGGGGATTGAGCAGTTCTTC. Protein sequence: CASSYLTSGGIEQFF.

CDR3: CASSVGGQVGPYGYTF. The CDR3 DNA follows: TGTGCCAGCAGCGTAGGGGGACAGGTCGGTCCCTATGGCTACACCTTC. The chain couples TRBV9 to TRBJ1-2; 8 positions match TRBD1. The V segment lost 0 bases and the J segment 4 bases; nucleotides outside the gene matches: 8. Germline V lookup: CDR1 SGDLS, CDR2 YYNGEE. The length of the CDR3 is 16 residues.

This clone has only one observation. This rearrangement joins TRBV20-1 to TRBJ1-1; 8 nucleotides agree with TRBD1. CDR3 length: 13 residues. CDR1 is DFQATT and CDR2 is SNEGSKA in the germline V gene (reference sequence). V dropped 3 bases and J dropped 10; count of bases not matched to a gene: 10. The CDR3 DNA reads as TGCAGTGCTAGTTTGCTCCGGACAGGGCGAGCTTTCTTT. Its translation: CSASLLRTGRAFF.

This chain connects TRBV5-6 to TRBJ2-7; TRBD1 matches 8 bases. Germline lookup yields CDR1 SGHDT and CDR2 YYEEEE. The CDR3 runs 14 residues. The V segment lost 5 bases and the J segment 5 bases; nucleotides outside the gene matches: 9. The DNA for the CDR3 is TGTGCCAGCAGACCTCTGACAGGGGACCACGAGCAGTACTTC. Protein sequence: CASRPLTGDHEQYF. Complete variable domain (other parts from reference TRBV5-6 and TRBJ2-7): DAGVTQSPTHLIKTRGQQVTLRCSPKSGHDTVSWYQQALGQGPQFIFQYYEEEERQRGNFPDRFSGHQFPNYSSELNVNALLLGDSALYLCASRPLTGDHEQYFGPGTRLTVT.

This clone is a singleton in its sample. The chain links TRBV7-2 to TRBJ2-7; D unclear. Trimming took off 1 base at V and 3 bases at J, with 7 bases between the two ends. Germline V gives CDR1 SGHTA, CDR2 FQGNSA. The CDR3 totals 13 residues. The chain's CDR3 is CASSLVGGYEQYV. For the CDR3, the DNA is TGTGCCAGCAGCTTAGTCGGCGGCTACGAGCAGTACGTC.

The chain has TRBV11-2 and TRBJ2-5; a possible D gene is TRBD2 (5 bases). Trimming removed 5 bases at V and 2 bases at J, with 15 bases between. CDR1 is SGHAT and CDR2 is FQNNGV in the germline V gene. The CDR3 totals 15 residues. The chain's CDR3 is CASSPGETIQETQYF. The CDR3 region has the DNA TGTGCCAGCAGCCCGGGCGAGACTATTCAAGAGACCCAGTACTTC. Full variable domain (rest looked up from reference TRBV11-2 and TRBJ2-5): EAGVAQSPRYKIIEKRQSVAFWCNPISGHATLYWYQQILGQGPKLLIQFQNNGVVDDSQLPKDRFSAERLKGVDSTLKIQPAKLEDSAVYLCASSPGETIQETQYFGPGTRLLVL.

The genes are TRBV15 and TRBJ1-2; a possible D gene is TRBD1 (6 bases). This CDR3 has 14 amino acids. Germline V lookup: CDR1 LNHNV, CDR2 YYDKDF (reference sequence). Trimming removed 0 bases from V and 8 bases from J, with 13 bases in between. In DNA form, the CDR3 reads TGTGCCACCAGCAGAGATCGGAACAGGGTAGGCTACACCTTC. Translated, it gives CATSRDRNRVGYTF.

The chain recombines TRBV5-1 with TRBJ2-3; D not certain. CDR1 and CDR2 (germline): SGHRS, YFSETQ. The CDR3 sequence is 15 residues long. The V end lost 0 bases, the J end lost 2 bases, and 10 bases lay between the germline ends. The CDR3 protein is CASSLESDPTDTQYF. CDR3 nucleotides: TGCGCCAGCAGCTTGGAGTCAGATCCCACAGATACGCAGTATTTT.

The V call is TRBV6-4, the J call TRBJ2-3; 8 nucleotides line up with TRBD1. The V segment lost 3 bases and the J segment 5 bases; nucleotides outside the gene matches: 7. The CDR3 runs 15 residues. In germline, CDR1 is MRHNA, CDR2 SNTAGT. The CDR3 spells CASSEGAGGRDTQYF. The CDR3 region has the DNA TGTGCCAGCAGTGAAGGGGCAGGGGGCAGAGATACGCAGTATTTT.

V gene TRBV18 combines with J gene TRBJ2-2, with TRBD1 as a possible D gene (6 bases). Trimming removed 5 bases from V and 0 bases from J, with 10 bases in between. In germline, CDR1 is KGHSH, CDR2 LQKENI. The CDR3 extends over 15 amino acids. The CDR3 loop is CASSAGTSNTGELFF. The CDR3 DNA follows: TGTGCCAGCTCAGCCGGGACATCGAACACCGGGGAGCTGTTTTTT.

This clone was found a few times. This chain connects TRBV18 to TRBJ2-5; possibly TRBD2 for D (5 bases). Germline V gene lookup returns CDR1 KGHSH and CDR2 LQKENI. Trimming left V 8 bases short and J 5 bases short, with 18 bases between. CDR3 size: 14 residues. The CDR3 nucleotides read TGTGCCAGCAAACCTCGGGCGGGTACGGAGACCCAGTACTTC. Encoded protein: CASKPRAGTETQYF.

V and J are TRBV5-4 and TRBJ2-7, with a weak D call TRBD1 (6 bases). Germline CDR1 and CDR2: SGHNT and YYREEE (reference sequence). The CDR3 loop spans 14 amino acids. The V and J ends lost 4 bases and 4 bases respectively, with 15 bases between them. CDR3: CASSRWTEGYEQYV. The DNA for the CDR3 is TGTGCCAGCAGCCGGTGGACAGAGGGATACGAGCAGTACGTC.

The V and J genes are TRBV6-6 and TRBJ2-1, with TRBD2 matching over 8 bases. The V gene end was trimmed by 5 bases and the J gene end by 6 bases; junction bases not matched to a gene: 3. The CDR3 extends over 13 amino acids. Germline CDR1 reads MNHNY; CDR2 reads SVGAGI (reference sequence). DNA for the CDR3: TGTGCCAGCAGTCCGGGGGGGTTCAATGAGCAGTTCTTC. It specifies CASSPGGFNEQFF.

The chain carries TRBV7-2 and TRBJ2-1, with TRBD2 as a possible D gene (6 bases). V was shortened by 1 base and J by 6 bases, with 22 bases between the two germline ends. The CDR3 runs 18 residues. Germline CDR1 SGHTA, CDR2 FQGNSA. The CDR3 DNA sequence: TGTGCCAGCAGCTTAGTTTCGCTAGCGATTTTGTTGGGCAATGAGCAGTTCTTC. Protein: CASSLVSLAILLGNEQFF. The variable domain in full, with the rest retrieved from reference TRBV7-2 and TRBJ2-1, is GAGVSQSPSNKVTEKGKDVELRCDPISGHTALYWYRQSLGQGLEFLIYFQGNSAPDKSGLPSDRFSAERTGGSVSTLTIQRTQQEDSAVYLCASSLVSLAILLGNEQFFGPGTRLTVL.

V and J are TRBV4-1 and TRBJ1-1; no clear D gene. The V gene's germline CDR1 is MGHRA and CDR2 YSYEKL. The CDR3 runs 17 residues. Trimming shortened V by 0 bases and J by 0 bases, and 14 bases separated the two germline ends. The CDR3 loop is CASSQEEGFPVNTEAFF. The CDR3, as DNA: TGCGCCAGCAGCCAAGAGGAGGGATTTCCGGTGAACACTGAAGCTTTCTTT.

The V and J genes are TRBV6-5 and TRBJ1-1, with D uncertain. V lost 0 bases and J 3 bases, leaving 14 bases between the germline ends. Germline-derived CDR1 and CDR2 are MNHEY and SVGAGI. This CDR3 contains 16 residues. This CDR3 is CASSYSATVTHTEAFF. The CDR3 DNA follows: TGTGCCAGCAGTTACTCTGCCACGGTAACCCACACTGAAGCTTTCTTT.

This chain links TRBV30 with TRBJ1-5; no reliable D call. The V gene lost 0 bases and the J gene lost 8 bases, with 20 bases spanning the gap. Germline V lookup: CDR1 GTSNPN, CDR2 SVGIG (reference sequence). The CDR3 contains 16 residues. The DNA for the CDR3 is TGTGCCTGGAGTGTACCGGGAGGACCCCGGGGTGAGCCCCAGCATTTT. It codes for CAWSVPGGPRGEPQHF.